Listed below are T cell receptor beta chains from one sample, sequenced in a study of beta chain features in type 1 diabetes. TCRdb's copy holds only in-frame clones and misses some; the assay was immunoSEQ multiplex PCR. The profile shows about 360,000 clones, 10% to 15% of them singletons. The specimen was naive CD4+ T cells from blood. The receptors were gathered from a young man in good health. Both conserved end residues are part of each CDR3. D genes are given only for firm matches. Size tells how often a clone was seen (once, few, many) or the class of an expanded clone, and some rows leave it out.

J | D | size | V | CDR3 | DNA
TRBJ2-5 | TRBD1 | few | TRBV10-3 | CAIRRTGRQETQYF | TGTGCCATCAGGCGGACAGGGAGGCAAGAGACCCAGTACTTC
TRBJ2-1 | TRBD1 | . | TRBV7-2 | CASSPRTGGPGNEQFF | TGTGCCAGCAGCCCCAGAACAGGGGGTCCCGGCAATGAGCAGTTCTTC
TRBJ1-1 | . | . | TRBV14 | CASSQDEPFPSF | TGTGCCAGCAGCCAAGACGAGCCATTTCCGTCCTTT
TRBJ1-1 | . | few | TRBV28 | CASSFGAATEAFF | TGTGCCAGCAGTTTTGGGGCAGCCACTGAAGCTTTCTTT
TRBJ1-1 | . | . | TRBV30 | CAWSVGGLNTEAFF | TGTGCCTGGAGTGTTGGTGGCTTGAACACTGAAGCTTTCTTT
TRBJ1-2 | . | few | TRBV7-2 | CASSLGRAQSYGYTF | TGTGCCAGCAGCTTAGGCAGGGCTCAGTCCTATGGCTACACCTTC
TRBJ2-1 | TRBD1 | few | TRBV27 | CASSPTGGNYNEQFF | TGTGCCAGCAGCCCCACAGGGGGGAACTACAATGAGCAGTTCTTC
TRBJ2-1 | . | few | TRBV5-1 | CASCDTGYNEQFF | TGCGCCAGCTGTGATACAGGGTACAATGAGCAGTTCTTC
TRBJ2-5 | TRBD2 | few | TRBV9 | CASSAGGQETQYF | TGTGCCAGCAGCGCGGGGGGGCAAGAGACCCAGTACTTC
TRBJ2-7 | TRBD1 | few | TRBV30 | CAWSVRGGHEQYF | TGTGCCTGGAGTGTGAGAGGGGGCCACGAGCAGTACTTC
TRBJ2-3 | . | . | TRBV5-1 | CASSFRQEADTQYF | TGCGCCAGCAGCTTCCGACAGGAGGCAGATACGCAGTATTTT
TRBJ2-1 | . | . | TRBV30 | CAWSDSRVNEQFF | TGTGCCTGGAGTGATTCACGGGTTAATGAGCAGTTCTTC
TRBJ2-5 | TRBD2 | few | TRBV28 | CASSFAGGRAETQYF | TGTGCCAGCAGTTTCGCGGGGGGGCGGGCAGAGACCCAGTACTTC
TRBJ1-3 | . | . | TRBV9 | CASSVTGVSGNTIYF | TGTGCCAGCAGCGTCACAGGAGTCTCTGGAAACACCATATATTTT
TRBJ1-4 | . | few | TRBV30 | CAARGGTNEKLFF | TGTGCCGCACGGGGTGGAACTAATGAAAAACTGTTTTTT
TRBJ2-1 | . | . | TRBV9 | CASSWQGHNEQFF | TGTGCCAGCAGTTGGCAGGGCCACAATGAGCAGTTCTTC
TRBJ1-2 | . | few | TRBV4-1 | CASSRDTAGGRGYTF | TGCGCCAGCAGCCGAGACACTGCTGGAGGTAGGGGCTACACCTTC
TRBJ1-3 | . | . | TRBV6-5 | CASRATGNTIYF | TGTGCCAGCAGGGCCACTGGAAACACCATATATTTT